Listed here are 10 T cell receptor beta chains from one sample, sequenced in a study of long-term antiretroviral therapy in people with HIV. Survey-level resolution applied to immunoSEQ assay v3.0. Produced via immunoSEQ multiplex PCR; TCRdb's table is partial and in-frame only. Of approximately 20,000 clones listed, 75% to 90% are singletons. The specimen was unsorted PBMCs, collected 4.2 years after starting antiretroviral therapy. These receptors were taken from a man aged 50 to 59 with HIV.

V gene TRBV5-4 combines with J gene TRBJ2-3; D might be TRBD2 (5 bases). This CDR3 is built from 16 residues. Trimming removed 0 bases from V and 1 base from J, with 12 bases in between. The germline V gene encodes CDR1 SGHNT and CDR2 YYREEE (reference sequence). Here the CDR3 reads CASSLAGLRGTDTQYF. Here the CDR3 DNA reads TGTGCCAGCAGCTTGGCCGGACTTCGCGGCACAGATACGCAGTATTTT.

The chain joins TRBV5-1 to TRBJ2-3, with 8 bases identical to TRBD2. From germline, CDR1 is SGHRS and CDR2 YFSETQ. V was clipped by 0 bases and J by 4 bases; unmatched bases: 1. This CDR3 comprises 14 residues. CDR3 amino acids: CASSLDGGADTQYF. The CDR3, as DNA: TGCGCCAGCAGCTTGGACGGGGGGGCAGATACGCAGTATTTT. The full variable domain, in which reference TRBV5-1 and TRBJ2-3 provide the parts outside the CDR3, is KAGVTQTPRYLIKTRGQQVTLSCSPISGHRSVSWYQQTPGQGLQFLFEYFSETQRNKGNFPGRFSGRQFSNSRSEMNVSTLELGDSALYLCASSLDGGADTQYFGPGTRLTVL.

The gene calls are TRBV7-9 and TRBJ1-3; D is uncertain. This CDR3 region has 16 residues. V dropped 1 base and J dropped 0 bases, with 10 bases sitting between them. From germline, CDR1 is SEHNR and CDR2 FQNEAQ (reference sequence). The CDR3 bases are TGTGCCAGCAGCTTAGACAGTGGAAGCTCTGGAAACACCATATATTTT. Its translation is CASSLDSGSSGNTIYF.

V gene TRBV5-1 combines with J gene TRBJ1-2; unclear D gene. V was clipped by 0 bases and J by 8 bases, with 11 bases between them. Germline CDR1 is SGHRS and CDR2 is YFSETQ. CDR3 length equals 13 residues. As DNA, the CDR3 is TGCGCCAGCAGCTTGGTGCCAGAAAGGGGCTACACCTTC. This codes for CASSLVPERGYTF. Full variable domain (rest looked up from reference TRBV5-1 and TRBJ1-2): KAGVTQTPRYLIKTRGQQVTLSCSPISGHRSVSWYQQTPGQGLQFLFEYFSETQRNKGNFPGRFSGRQFSNSRSEMNVSTLELGDSALYLCASSLVPERGYTFGSGTRLTVV.

This clone was recorded only once. The genes are TRBV10-1 and TRBJ2-3; TRBD2 matches 8 bases. CDR3 length: 15 residues. The trim removed 2 bases at V and 2 bases at J, leaving 3 bases unmatched. Germline V lookup: CDR1 WNHNN, CDR2 SYGVQD (reference sequence). CDR3 in amino acids: CASSEASGPTDTQYF. The DNA for the CDR3 is TGCGCCAGCAGTGAGGCTAGCGGGCCCACAGATACGCAGTATTTT.

This sequence joins TRBV28 and TRBJ2-3, with D possibly TRBD1 on 6 matching bases. Trimming took 8 bases from V and 1 from J, leaving 16 bases between them. Germline values: CDR1 MDHEN, CDR2 SYDVKM. The CDR3 sequence is 15 residues long. CDR3 nucleotides: TGTGCCAGCGGAACACAGGGCCGGGGCACAGATACGCAGTATTTT. This codes for CASGTQGRGTDTQYF.

This clone was detected only once. V usage is TRBV6-1 and J usage is TRBJ2-3, with D maybe TRBD2 (6 bases). Germline assignment: CDR1 MNHNS and CDR2 SASEGT. V was cut by 2 bases and J by 0 bases, with 9 bases left in between. There are 15 residues in the CDR3. CDR3 protein: CASSEFGGSTDTQYF. The CDR3, as DNA: TGTGCCAGCAGTGAATTTGGGGGGAGCACAGATACGCAGTATTTT.

The V gene is TRBV4-3, the J gene TRBJ2-3, with a tentative D call TRBD2 (7 bases). Germline CDR1 reads LGHNA; CDR2 reads YSLEER. This CDR3 is 16 amino acids long. V lost 0 bases and J lost 4, with 14 bases in between. The CDR3 region is CASSQETRGGSDTQYF. DNA for the CDR3: TGCGCCAGCAGCCAAGAAACGCGCGGGGGCTCAGATACGCAGTATTTT.

The V and J genes are TRBV4-2 and TRBJ2-7; D gene unclear. Trimming left V 0 bases short and J 2 bases short, with 8 bases between. This CDR3 region has 14 residues. Germline V gene data show CDR1 as LGHNA and CDR2 as YNFKEQ. The CDR3 sequence: CASSQEVRAYEQYF. The CDR3 nucleotides read TGTGCCAGCAGCCAAGAAGTCCGAGCCTACGAGCAGTACTTC.

This clone was seen once. The chain employs TRBV5-4 and TRBJ1-2; D possibly corresponds to TRBD1 (6 bases). CDR3 length: 14 amino acids. Trimming removed 2 bases from V and 7 bases from J, with 15 bases in between. Germline V gene lookup returns CDR1 SGHNT and CDR2 YYREEE (reference sequence). The chain's CDR3 is CASSFWGGASGYTF. The DNA of the CDR3 is TGTGCCAGCAGCTTTTGGGGGGGGGCGTCTGGCTACACCTTC.